This TCR beta chain was identified in a study of cytomegalovirus exposure and HLA in healthy donors. Study outcomes and limitations: In vitro experiments confirmed that a few CMV-associated chains were specific for CMV antigens. Presence/absence analyses assumed roughly uniform sequencing depth across donors.

The PCR was carried out with 60 Vbeta primers and 13 Jbeta primers. Profiling relied on immunoSEQ multiplex PCR, and the TCRdb table lists in-frame clones only, not all of them. The profile shows roughly 190,000 clones, approximately 80% of them singletons. Remarks on this clone: Its antigen is currently unknown.

Material: PBMCs. The clonotype was recovered from a woman aged 30 to 39 in good health and CMV-seronegative.

Here the CDR3 reads CASSYYPGLAGPGADTQYF. The DNA of the CDR3 is TGTGCCAGCAGCTATTACCCGGGACTAGCGGGCCCGGGGGCAGATACGCAGTATTTT. The chain joins TRBV7-8 to TRBJ2-3; 12 bases line up with TRBD2. This CDR3 has 19 amino acids. V was pared by 4 bases and J by 4 bases, with 15 bases of the junction left unmatched. Germline V gene sequence: CDR1 SGHVS, CDR2 FQNEAQ.